The following is a T cell receptor beta chain sequence with its context. Germline-derived CDR1 and CDR2 are SQVTM and ANQGSEA. The CDR3 is 14 residues long. J was trimmed by 2 bases and V by 6 bases; bases with no gene match: 6. Both blood RNA, taken from unsorted whole blood, and germline DNA were extracted. This entry comes from a study of tumor-infiltrating lymphocytes in primary liver carcinoma. Overall study context: Surgical resection was used to treat these primary liver carcinoma patients. The number of productive TCRbeta reads per sample ranged from roughly 3.65 to 7.13 million and was similar across tissue types.

From 500 ng of total RNA, TCR beta-specific cDNA was reverse-transcribed using a constant-region primer. Library construction for TCR beta comprised three nested multiplex PCR rounds performed with slightly modified ARM-PCR. It was with TRBV1-TRBV30 forward primers and a C-beta reverse primer that the first two PCR rounds were run, at roughly 9 cycles each. TCRdb reprocessed the multiplex PCR reads with MiXCR, giving one entry per CDR3 protein. The table lists fewer than 250,000 distinct CDR3 sequences, around three fifths of them singletons. The sequenced material came from peripheral blood. The clonotype was recovered from a woman aged 55-69 years with primary liver carcinoma and hepatitis B virus infection. The genes are TRBV29-1 and TRBJ2-3; 9 bases agree with TRBD1. The CDR3 sequence is CSVETGGVTDTQYF. In nucleotides, the CDR3 is TGCAGCGTCGAAACAGGGGGCGTCACAGATACGCAGTATTTT.